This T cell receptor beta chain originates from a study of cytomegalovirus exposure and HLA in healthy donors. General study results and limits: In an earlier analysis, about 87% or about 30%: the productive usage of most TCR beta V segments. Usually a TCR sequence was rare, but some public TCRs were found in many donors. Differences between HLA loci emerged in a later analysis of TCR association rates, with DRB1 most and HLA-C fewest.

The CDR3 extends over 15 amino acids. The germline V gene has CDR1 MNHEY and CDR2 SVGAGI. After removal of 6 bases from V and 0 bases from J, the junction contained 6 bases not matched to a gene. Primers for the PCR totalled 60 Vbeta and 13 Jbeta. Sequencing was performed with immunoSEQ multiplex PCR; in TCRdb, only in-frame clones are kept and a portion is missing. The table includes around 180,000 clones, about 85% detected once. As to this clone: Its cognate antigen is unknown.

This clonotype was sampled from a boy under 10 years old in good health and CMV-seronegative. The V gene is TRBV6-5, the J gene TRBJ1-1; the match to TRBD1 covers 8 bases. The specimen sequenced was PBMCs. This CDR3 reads CASSWDRTMNTEAFF. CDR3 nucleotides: TGTGCCAGCAGCTGGGACAGGACTATGAACACTGAAGCTTTCTTT.